This T cell receptor (beta chain) was recorded in a study of blood T cell repertoires in COVID-19. Whole-study context: Researchers got acute and convalescent COVID-19 samples from the United States, Italy and Spain.

As processed by the authors: Scientists estimated how many nucleated cells there were by amplifying reference gene primers. Assay used: immunoSEQ multiplex PCR; TCRdb lists only in-frame clones, some missing. V and J calls and clone size are copied from that table; D and trimming were computed from the DNA. The table includes around 230,000 clones, 80% to 85% detected once. The CDR3 runs to 15 residues. Germline CDR1 and CDR2: MGHRA and YSYEKL. Trimming took 6 bases from V and 4 from J, leaving 18 bases between them. This clone appeared once. The sequence was collected from a man aged 35 to 55 with acute or convalescent COVID-19. The chain combines TRBV4-1 with TRBJ2-5, with D possibly being TRBD2 (7 bases). Sequenced input: peripheral blood. CDR3 loop: CASRRGLGGRETQYF. The CDR3 coding sequence is TGCGCCAGCAGAAGGGGACTCGGGGGGCGAGAGACCCAGTACTTC.